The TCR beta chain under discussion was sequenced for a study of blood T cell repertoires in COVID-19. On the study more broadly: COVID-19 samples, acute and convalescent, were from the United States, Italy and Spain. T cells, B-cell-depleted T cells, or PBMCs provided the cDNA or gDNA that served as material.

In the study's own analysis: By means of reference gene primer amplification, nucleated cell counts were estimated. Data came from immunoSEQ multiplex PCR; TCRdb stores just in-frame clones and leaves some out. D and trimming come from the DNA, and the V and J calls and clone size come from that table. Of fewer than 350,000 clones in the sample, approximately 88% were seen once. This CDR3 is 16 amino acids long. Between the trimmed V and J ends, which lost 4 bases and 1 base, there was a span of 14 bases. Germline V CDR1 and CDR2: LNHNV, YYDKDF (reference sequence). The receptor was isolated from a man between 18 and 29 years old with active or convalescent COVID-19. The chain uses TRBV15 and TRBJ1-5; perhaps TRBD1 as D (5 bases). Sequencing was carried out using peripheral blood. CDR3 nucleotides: TGTGCCACCAGCACCAGTTGGGGGGGGAGCAATCAGCCCCAGCATTTT. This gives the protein CATSTSWGGSNQPQHF.